The T cell receptor (beta chain) described here comes from a study of T cells in Graves' hyperthyroidism and ophthalmopathy. On this clonotype itself: No antigen is known for it.

Study-level points and caveats: Most expanded thyroid clonotypes above 0.001 recurred in blood.

Exclusion of a patient resulted from uncontrolled infection, other autoimmune disease, pregnancy or lactation. On the basis of clinical symptoms, serum thyroxine and TRAb, thyroid ultrasound and orbital computed tomography, diagnoses were made. Amplification of TCR beta CDR3 regions was performed using RNA transcripts as template. Primed by the HTBI set, a first-round RT-PCR was run on the TCR CDR3. TCRdb passed the multiplex PCR reads through MiXCR, listing each CDR3 protein once. Of 600,000 or so distinct CDR3 sequences listed, around 45% are singletons. The receptor's source is a woman aged 18-30 years with Graves' hyperthyroidism. Sample: peripheral blood or thyroid tissue (not recorded which).

The CDR3 DNA follows: TGTGCCAGCGTTAGGGAGGGAGCTAACCCGAACACCGGGGAGCTGTTTTTT. Its translation: CASVREGANPNTGELFF. V usage is TRBV25-1 and J usage is TRBJ2-2; 7 nucleotides match TRBD2. The CDR3 contains 17 residues. V was clipped by 8 bases and J by 0 bases; unmatched bases: 12. Germline V CDR1 and CDR2: MGHDK, SYGVNS.